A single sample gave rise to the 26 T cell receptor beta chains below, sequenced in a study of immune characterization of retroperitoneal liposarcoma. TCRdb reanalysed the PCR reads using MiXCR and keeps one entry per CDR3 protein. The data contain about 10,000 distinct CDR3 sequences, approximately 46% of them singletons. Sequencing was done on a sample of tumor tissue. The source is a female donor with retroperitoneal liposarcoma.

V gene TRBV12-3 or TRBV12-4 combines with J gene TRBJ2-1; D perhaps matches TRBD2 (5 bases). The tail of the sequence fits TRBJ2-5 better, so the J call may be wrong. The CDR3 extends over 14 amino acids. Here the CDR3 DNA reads TGTGCCAGTTGTGACTCGGGGTTCAAAGAGACCCAGTACTTC. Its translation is CASCDSGFKETQYF.

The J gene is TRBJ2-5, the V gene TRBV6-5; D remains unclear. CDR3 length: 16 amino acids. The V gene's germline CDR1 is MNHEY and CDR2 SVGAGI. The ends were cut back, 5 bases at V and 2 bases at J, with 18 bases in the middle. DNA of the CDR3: TGTGCCAGCAGTCTATCGTGGAACCCGAGTCAAGAGACCCAGTACTTC. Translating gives CASSLSWNPSQETQYF.

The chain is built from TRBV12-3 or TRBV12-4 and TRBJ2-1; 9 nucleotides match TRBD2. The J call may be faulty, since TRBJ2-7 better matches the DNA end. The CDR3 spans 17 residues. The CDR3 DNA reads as TGTGCCAGCAGCCTTAGTGGCTGGACTAGCGTATACAATGAGCAGTACTTC. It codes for CASSLSGWTSVYNEQYF.

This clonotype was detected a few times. The CDR3: CASSEIGRGEIAGYEQYF. Here the CDR3 DNA reads TGTGCCAGCAGTGAAATCGGCAGGGGGGAGATAGCGGGCTACGAGCAGTACTTC. The genes are TRBV6-1 and TRBJ2-5; either TRBD1 or TRBD2 may fit D (7 bases each). The end of the DNA fits TRBJ2-7 better, so the J call may be wrong. The CDR3 contains 18 residues. Per germline, CDR1 MNHNS and CDR2 SASEGT.

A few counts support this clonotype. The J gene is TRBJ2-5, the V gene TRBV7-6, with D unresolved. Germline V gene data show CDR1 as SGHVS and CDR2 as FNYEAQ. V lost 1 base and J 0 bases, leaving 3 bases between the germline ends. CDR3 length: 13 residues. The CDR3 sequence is CASSLGYQETQYF. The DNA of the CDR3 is TGTGCCAGCAGCTTAGGGTACCAAGAGACCCAGTACTTC.

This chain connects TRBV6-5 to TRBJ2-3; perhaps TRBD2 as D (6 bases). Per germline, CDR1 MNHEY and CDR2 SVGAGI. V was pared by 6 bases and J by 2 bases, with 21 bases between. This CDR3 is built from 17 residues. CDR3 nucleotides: TGTGCCAGCAGGAATGGACGGGGGAGCATTTTCACAGATACGCAGTATTTT. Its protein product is CASRNGRGSIFTDTQYF.

The CDR3 region is CASSYSLRGEIPYEQYF. For the CDR3, the DNA is TGTGCCAGCAGTTACTCCCTCCGGGGGGAGATACCCTACGAGCAGTACTTC. The V and J genes are TRBV6-6 and TRBJ2-5, with 7 positions matching TRBD2. Judging by the DNA end, TRBJ2-7 fits better; the J call may be wrong. This CDR3 spans 17 amino acids. Germline lookup yields CDR1 MNHNY and CDR2 SVGAGI (reference sequence).

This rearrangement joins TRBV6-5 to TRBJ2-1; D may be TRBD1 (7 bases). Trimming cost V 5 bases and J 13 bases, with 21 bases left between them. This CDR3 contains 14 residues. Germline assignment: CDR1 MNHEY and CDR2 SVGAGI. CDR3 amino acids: CASSDREAILFQFF. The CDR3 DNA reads TGTGCCAGCAGTGACAGGGAGGCTATACTATTTCAGTTCTTC.

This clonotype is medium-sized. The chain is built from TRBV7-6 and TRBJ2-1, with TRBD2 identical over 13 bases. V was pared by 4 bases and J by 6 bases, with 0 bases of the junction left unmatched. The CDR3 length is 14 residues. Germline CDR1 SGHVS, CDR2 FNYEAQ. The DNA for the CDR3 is TGTGCCAGCAGCTGGACTAGCGGGAGCAATGAGCAGTTCTTC. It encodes CASSWTSGSNEQFF.

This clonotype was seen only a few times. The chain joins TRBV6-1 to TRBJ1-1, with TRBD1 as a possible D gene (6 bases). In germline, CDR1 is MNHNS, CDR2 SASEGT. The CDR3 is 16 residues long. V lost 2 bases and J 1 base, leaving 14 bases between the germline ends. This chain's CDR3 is CASSERGPGANTEAFF. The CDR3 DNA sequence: TGTGCCAGCAGTGAACGGGGCCCGGGGGCGAACACTGAAGCTTTCTTT.

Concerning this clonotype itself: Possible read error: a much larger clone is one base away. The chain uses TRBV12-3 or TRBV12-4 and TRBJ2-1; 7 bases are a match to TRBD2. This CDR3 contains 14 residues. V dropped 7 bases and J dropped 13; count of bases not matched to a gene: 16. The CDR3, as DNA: TGTGCCAGCACTAGTAGCGGGCAAGGAGAGACCCAGTTCTTC. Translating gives CASTSSGQGETQFF.

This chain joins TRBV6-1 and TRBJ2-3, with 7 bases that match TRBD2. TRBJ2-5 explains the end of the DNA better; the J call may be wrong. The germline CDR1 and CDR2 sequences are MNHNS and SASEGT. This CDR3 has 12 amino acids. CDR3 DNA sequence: TGTGCCAGCAGCAGGGAGGGGGAGACCCAGTACTTC. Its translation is CASSREGETQYF.

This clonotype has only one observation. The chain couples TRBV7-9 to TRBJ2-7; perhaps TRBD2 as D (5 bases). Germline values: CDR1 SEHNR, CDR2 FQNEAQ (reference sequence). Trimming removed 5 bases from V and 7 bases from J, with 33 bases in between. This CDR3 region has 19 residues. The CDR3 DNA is TGTGCCAGCAGCCTCCCTTTCTTACAGTCGGAGGAAGGCTACAATGAGCAGTACTTC. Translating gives CASSLPFLQSEEGYNEQYF.

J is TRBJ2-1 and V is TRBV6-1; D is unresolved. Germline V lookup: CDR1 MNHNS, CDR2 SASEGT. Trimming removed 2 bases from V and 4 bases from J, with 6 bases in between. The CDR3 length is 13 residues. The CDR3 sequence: CASSESYYNEQFF. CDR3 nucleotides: TGTGCCAGCAGTGAAAGTTATTACAATGAGCAGTTCTTC.

The CDR3 reads CASNHRGQEAFF. The DNA for the CDR3 is TGTGCCAGCAATCACCGGGGCCAGGAGGCTTTCTTT. The chain combines TRBV6-1 with TRBJ1-1, with D possibly TRBD1 on 5 matching bases. V dropped 7 bases and J dropped 11 bases, with 17 bases sitting between them. The germline V gene has CDR1 MNHNS and CDR2 SASEGT. The CDR3 consists of 12 residues.

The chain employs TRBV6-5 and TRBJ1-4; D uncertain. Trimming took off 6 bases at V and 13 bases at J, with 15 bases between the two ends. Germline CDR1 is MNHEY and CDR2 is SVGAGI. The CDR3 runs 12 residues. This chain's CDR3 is CASRTDLGGLFF. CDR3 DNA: TGTGCCAGCAGGACGGACCTAGGAGGACTGTTTTTT.

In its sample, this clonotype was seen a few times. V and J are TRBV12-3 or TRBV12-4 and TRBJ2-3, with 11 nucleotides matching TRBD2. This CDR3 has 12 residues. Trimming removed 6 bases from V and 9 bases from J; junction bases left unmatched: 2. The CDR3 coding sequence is TGTGCCAGCAGACTAGCGGGAGAGACGCAGTATTTT. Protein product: CASRLAGETQYF.

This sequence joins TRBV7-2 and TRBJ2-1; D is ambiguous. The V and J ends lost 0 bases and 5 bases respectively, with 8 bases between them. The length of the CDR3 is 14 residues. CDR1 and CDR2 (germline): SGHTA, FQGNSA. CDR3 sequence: CASSLAHRNNEQFF. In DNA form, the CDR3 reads TGTGCCAGCAGCTTAGCCCATAGGAACAATGAGCAGTTCTTC. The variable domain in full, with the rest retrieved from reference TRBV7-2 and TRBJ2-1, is GAGVSQSPSNKVTEKGKDVELRCDPISGHTALYWYRQSLGQGLEFLIYFQGNSAPDKSGLPSDRFSAERTGGSVSTLTIQRTQQEDSAVYLCASSLAHRNNEQFFGPGTRLTVL.

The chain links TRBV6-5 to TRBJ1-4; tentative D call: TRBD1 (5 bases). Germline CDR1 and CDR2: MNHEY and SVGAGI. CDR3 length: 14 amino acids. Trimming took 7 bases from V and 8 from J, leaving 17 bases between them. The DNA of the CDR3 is TGTGCCAGCACCCCCGTGGGGGGGGGGGAAAAACTGTTTTTT. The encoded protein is CASTPVGGGEKLFF.

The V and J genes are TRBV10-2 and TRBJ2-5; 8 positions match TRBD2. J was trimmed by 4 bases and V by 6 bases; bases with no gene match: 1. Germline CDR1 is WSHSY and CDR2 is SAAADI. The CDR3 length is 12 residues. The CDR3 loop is CASRAGGETQYF. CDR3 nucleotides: TGCGCCAGCAGGGCGGGGGGAGAGACCCAGTACTTC.

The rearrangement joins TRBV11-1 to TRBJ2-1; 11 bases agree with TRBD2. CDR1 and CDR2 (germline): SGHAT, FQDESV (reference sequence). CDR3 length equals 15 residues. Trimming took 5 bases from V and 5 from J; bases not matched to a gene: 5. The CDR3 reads CASSPLAGANNEQFF. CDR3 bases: TGTGCCAGCAGCCCACTAGCGGGGGCGAACAATGAGCAGTTCTTC.

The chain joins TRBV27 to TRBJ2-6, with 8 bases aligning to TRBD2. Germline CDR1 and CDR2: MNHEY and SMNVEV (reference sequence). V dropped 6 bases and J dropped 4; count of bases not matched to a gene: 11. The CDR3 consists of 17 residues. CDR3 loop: CASRVGGGAYGANVLTF. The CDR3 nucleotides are TGTGCCAGCAGGGTCGGGGGGGGGGCGTACGGGGCCAACGTCCTGACTTTC.

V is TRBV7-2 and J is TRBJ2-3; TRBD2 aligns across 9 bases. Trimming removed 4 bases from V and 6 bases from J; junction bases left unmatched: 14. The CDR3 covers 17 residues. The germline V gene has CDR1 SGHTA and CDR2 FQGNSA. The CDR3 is CASSSVGAGLAGDTQYF. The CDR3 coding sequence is TGTGCCAGCAGCTCCGTTGGGGCGGGACTAGCAGGGGATACGCAGTATTTT.

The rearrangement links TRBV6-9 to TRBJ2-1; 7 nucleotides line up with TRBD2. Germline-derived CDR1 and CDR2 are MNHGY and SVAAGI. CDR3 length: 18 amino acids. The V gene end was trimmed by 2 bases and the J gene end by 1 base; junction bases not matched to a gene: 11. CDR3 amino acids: CASSYPPRGGSSYNEQFF. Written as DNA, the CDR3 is TGTGCCAGCAGTTATCCACCAAGGGGCGGGAGTTCCTACAATGAGCAGTTCTTC.

CDR3 sequence (DNA): TGTGCCAGCAGTAACTGGGCGGATACGCAGTATTTT. This sequence encodes CASSNWADTQYF. V gene TRBV6-6 combines with J gene TRBJ2-3; unclear D gene. The length of the CDR3 is 12 residues. Germline assignment: CDR1 MNHNY and CDR2 SVGAGI (reference sequence). The V end lost 5 bases, the J end lost 6 bases, and 9 bases lay between the germline ends.

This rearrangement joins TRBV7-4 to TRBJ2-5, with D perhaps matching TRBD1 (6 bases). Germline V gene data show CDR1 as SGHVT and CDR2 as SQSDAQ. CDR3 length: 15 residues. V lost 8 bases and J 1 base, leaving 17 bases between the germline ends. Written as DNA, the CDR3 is TGTGCCAGCCAACACGAGAGGGGGATCCAAGAGACCCAGTACTTC. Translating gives CASQHERGIQETQYF.